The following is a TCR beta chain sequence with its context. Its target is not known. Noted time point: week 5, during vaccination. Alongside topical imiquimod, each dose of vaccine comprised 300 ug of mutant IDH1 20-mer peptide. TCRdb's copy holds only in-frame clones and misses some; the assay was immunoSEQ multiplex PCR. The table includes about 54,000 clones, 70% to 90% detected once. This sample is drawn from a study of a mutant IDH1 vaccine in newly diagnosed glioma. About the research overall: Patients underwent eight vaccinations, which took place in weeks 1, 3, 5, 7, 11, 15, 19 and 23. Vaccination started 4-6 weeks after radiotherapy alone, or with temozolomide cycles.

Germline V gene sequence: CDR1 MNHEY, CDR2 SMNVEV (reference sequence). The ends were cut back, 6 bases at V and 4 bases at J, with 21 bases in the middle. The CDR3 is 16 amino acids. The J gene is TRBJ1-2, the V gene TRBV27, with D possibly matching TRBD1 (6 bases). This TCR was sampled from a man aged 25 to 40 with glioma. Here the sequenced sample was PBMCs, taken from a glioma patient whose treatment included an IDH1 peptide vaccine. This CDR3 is CASRLLGGDLAYGYTF. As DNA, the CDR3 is TGTGCCAGCAGATTGCTGGGGGGCGACCTTGCCTATGGCTACACCTTC.